This T cell receptor (beta chain) stems from a study of response to subunit inactivated influenza vaccine. CDR1 and CDR2 from the germline V gene are LGHNA and YSLEER. The CDR3 is 14 amino acids. The V end was cut by 0 bases, the J end by 4 bases, with 9 bases between. This clonotype appeared a few times. Its cognate antigen is unknown. TCRdb called the RT-PCR reads again in MiXCR, with one record for every CDR3 protein. Of some 640,000 distinct CDR3 sequences in the sample, approximately 15% were seen once. Findings and caveats of the study: Each seasonal influenza vaccination recruits few new T cells, the authors suggested.

The sample in question was PBMCs from blood, obtained 14 days before vaccination. The V and J genes are TRBV4-3 and TRBJ1-2; D unresolved. The sequence was collected from a man aged 45 to 65 who received an inactivated influenza vaccine. This CDR3 is CASSQEPGFYGYTF. The CDR3 bases are TGCGCCAGCAGCCAAGAGCCAGGCTTCTATGGCTACACCTTC.